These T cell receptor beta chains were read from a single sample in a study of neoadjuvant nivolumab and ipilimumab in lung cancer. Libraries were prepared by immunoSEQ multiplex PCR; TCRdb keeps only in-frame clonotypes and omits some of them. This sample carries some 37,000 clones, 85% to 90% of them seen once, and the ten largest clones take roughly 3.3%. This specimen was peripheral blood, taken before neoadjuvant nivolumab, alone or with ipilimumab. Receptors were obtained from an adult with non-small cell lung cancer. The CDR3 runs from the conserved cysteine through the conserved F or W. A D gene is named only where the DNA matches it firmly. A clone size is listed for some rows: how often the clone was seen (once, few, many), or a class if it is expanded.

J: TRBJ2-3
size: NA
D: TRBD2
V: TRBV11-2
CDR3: CASSPPGLAGGATQYF
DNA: TGTGCCAGCAGCCCGCCTGGCCTAGCGGGAGGGGCCACGCAGTATTTT

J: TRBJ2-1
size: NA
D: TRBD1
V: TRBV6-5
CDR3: CASSYSDRRLGNEQFF
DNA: TGTGCCAGCAGTTACTCGGACAGGAGGCTAGGAAATGAGCAGTTCTTC

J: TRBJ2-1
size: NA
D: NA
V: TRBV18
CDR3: CASSPSHKIINEQFF
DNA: TGTGCCAGCTCACCCTCGCACAAGATTATAAATGAGCAGTTCTTC

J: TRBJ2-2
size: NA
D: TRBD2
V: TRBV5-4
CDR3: CASSLGGSMSGGELFF
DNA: TGTGCCAGCAGCTTGGGCGGGAGCATGTCCGGCGGGGAGCTGTTTTTT

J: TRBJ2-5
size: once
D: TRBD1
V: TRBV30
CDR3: CAWSVDRGQETQYF
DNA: TGTGCCTGGAGTGTAGACAGGGGCCAAGAGACCCAGTACTTC

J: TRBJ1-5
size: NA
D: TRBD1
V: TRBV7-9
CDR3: CASSSDRYQPQHF
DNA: TGTGCCAGCAGCTCGGACAGGTATCAGCCCCAGCATTTT

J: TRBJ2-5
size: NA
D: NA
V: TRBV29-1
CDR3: CSAQTRVRTQYF
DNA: TGCAGCGCGCAAACGCGAGTCAGGACCCAGTACTTC

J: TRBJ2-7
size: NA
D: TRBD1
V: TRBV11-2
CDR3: CASSLGGQEFRYEQYF
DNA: TGTGCCAGCAGCTTGGGGGGACAGGAATTTCGCTACGAGCAGTACTTC

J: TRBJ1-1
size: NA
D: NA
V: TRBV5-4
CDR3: CASSFRGNTEAFF
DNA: TGTGCCAGCAGCTTTCGGGGGAACACTGAAGCTTTCTTT

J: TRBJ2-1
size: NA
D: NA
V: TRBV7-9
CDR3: CASSLEGSQYNEQFF
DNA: TGTGCCAGCAGCTTAGAAGGTTCCCAGTACAATGAGCAGTTCTTC

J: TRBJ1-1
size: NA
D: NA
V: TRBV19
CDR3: CASSMSWSSLNTEAFF
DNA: TGTGCCAGTAGTATGAGTTGGAGTTCGCTGAACACTGAAGCTTTCTTT

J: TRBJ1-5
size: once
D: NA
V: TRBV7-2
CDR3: CASSLSARNQPQHF
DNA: TGTGCCAGCAGCTTATCAGCCCGCAATCAGCCCCAGCATTTT

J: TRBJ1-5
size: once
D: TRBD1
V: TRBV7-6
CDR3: CASSPGDSRFGQPQHF
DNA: TGTGCCAGCAGCCCTGGGGACAGTCGATTTGGTCAGCCCCAGCATTTT

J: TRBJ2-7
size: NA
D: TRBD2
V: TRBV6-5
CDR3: CASSEGGEQYF
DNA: TGTGCCAGCAGTGAGGGAGGGGAGCAGTACTTC

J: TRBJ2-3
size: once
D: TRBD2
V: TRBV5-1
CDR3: CASSLRLLAGVDSGTDTQYF
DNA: TGCGCCAGCAGCTTGAGGTTACTAGCGGGAGTTGATTCGGGGACAGATACGCAGTATTTT

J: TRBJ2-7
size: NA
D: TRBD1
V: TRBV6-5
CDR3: CASSYSLWDRHYEQYF
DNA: TGTGCCAGCAGTTATTCCCTCTGGGACAGACACTACGAGCAGTACTTC

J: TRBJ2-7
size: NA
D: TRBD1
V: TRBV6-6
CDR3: CASRTTGGAYEQYF
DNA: TGTGCCAGCAGAACGACAGGGGGGGCCTACGAGCAGTACTTC

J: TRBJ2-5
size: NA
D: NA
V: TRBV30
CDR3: CAGDDRETQYF
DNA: TGTGCCGGGGACGACCGAGAGACCCAGTACTTC